This entry lists 9 T cell receptor beta chains sequenced from one sample in a study of CD8+ T cells in alopecia areata. As the sequencing template, cDNA was produced by extracting RNA and reverse transcribing it. Sequenced by immunoSEQ multiplex PCR; TCRdb stores in-frame clones only, minus some. This table has over 100,000 clones, 45% to 50% appearing once. This specimen consisted of CD8+ T cells sorted from blood, obtained at week 0. The receptors derive from a human donor with alopecia areata.

V usage is TRBV7-6 and J usage is TRBJ2-5, with 10 bases matching TRBD1. V was pared by 5 bases and J by 5 bases, with 8 bases of the junction left unmatched. The germline V gene encodes CDR1 SGHVS and CDR2 FNYEAQ. This CDR3 is 15 amino acids long. The CDR3 loop is CASSPGTGVGETQYF. As DNA, the CDR3 is TGTGCCAGCAGCCCAGGGACAGGGGTGGGGGAGACCCAGTACTTC.

This rearrangement joins TRBV11-2 to TRBJ1-5; weak D call: TRBD1 (5 bases). The length of the CDR3 is 15 residues. Germline-derived CDR1 and CDR2 are SGHAT and FQNNGV. V lost 4 bases, J lost 0 bases, and 10 bases lay in between. The CDR3 sequence: CASSWGLDSNQPQHF. CDR3 in DNA: TGTGCCAGCAGCTGGGGACTAGATAGCAATCAGCCCCAGCATTTT.

This rearrangement joins TRBV9 to TRBJ2-7; tentative D call: TRBD2 (7 bases). V gave up 2 bases and J gave up 2 bases, with 17 bases separating them. CDR1 is SGDLS and CDR2 is YYNGEE in the germline V gene. The CDR3 spans 16 residues. Here the CDR3 reads CASSVSGGEYAYEQYF. CDR3 nucleotide sequence: TGTGCCAGCAGCGTTTCGGGGGGCGAATATGCCTACGAGCAGTACTTC. The full variable domain, in which reference TRBV9 and TRBJ2-7 provide the parts outside the CDR3, is DSGVTQTPKHLITATGQRVTLRCSPRSGDLSVYWYQQSLDQGLQFLIQYYNGEERAKGNILERFSAQQFPDLHSELNLSSLELGDSALYFCASSVSGGEYAYEQYFGPGTRLTVT.

This clone was counted between two and nine times. This CDR3 is also generated by other DNA sequences in the sample. The chain has TRBV6-4 and TRBJ2-1; 11 positions match TRBD2. Trimming cost V 3 bases and J 7 bases; bases outside gene matches: 2. From germline, CDR1 is MRHNA and CDR2 SNTAGT. The CDR3 has 14 residues. CDR3 amino acids: CASSDSSGGNEQFF. CDR3 nucleotides: TGTGCCAGCAGTGATTCTAGCGGGGGGAATGAGCAGTTCTTC.

This sequence joins TRBV2 and TRBJ2-3; D unresolved. The CDR3 runs 11 residues. CDR1 is SNHLY and CDR2 is FYNNEI in the germline V gene. V was clipped by 6 bases and J by 6 bases, with 7 bases between them. DNA of the CDR3: TGTGCCAGCAGGAGTGGGGATACGCAGTATTTT. Translating gives CASRSGDTQYF.

This clone has a count of ten or more. The chain has TRBV27 and TRBJ2-7, with 10 bases aligning to TRBD1. The CDR3 covers 17 residues. V trimming: 0 bases; J trimming: 5 bases; junction bases outside the gene matches: 10. Germline CDR1 MNHEY, CDR2 SMNVEV (reference sequence). CDR3 in DNA: TGTGCCAGCAGTTTATCCCACCTGACAGGGGGCTTCCACGAGCAGTACTTC. The encoded protein is CASSLSHLTGGFHEQYF.

The genes are TRBV4-2 and TRBJ2-1; 7 bases are shared with TRBD1. J was trimmed by 1 base and V by 0 bases; bases with no gene match: 0. Per the germline V gene, CDR1 is LGHNA and CDR2 is YNFKEQ. This CDR3 spans 15 amino acids. The CDR3 is CASSQDRGSYNEQFF. The CDR3 nucleotides are TGTGCCAGCAGCCAAGACAGGGGGTCCTACAATGAGCAGTTCTTC.

Turning to this clone: Other DNA sequences in this sample translate to the same CDR3. The chain has TRBV13 and TRBJ1-2; possible D gene TRBD1, 5 bases. The CDR3 has 13 residues. The germline V gene encodes CDR1 PRHDT and CDR2 FYEKMQ (reference sequence). Trimming removed 0 bases at V and 7 bases at J, with 9 bases between. The CDR3 is CASSLGQGGGYTF. DNA for the CDR3: TGTGCCAGCAGCTTAGGCCAGGGCGGTGGCTACACCTTC. The complete variable domain, with remaining parts taken from reference TRBV13 and TRBJ1-2, reads AAGVIQSPRHLIKEKRETATLKCYPIPRHDTVYWYQQGPGQDPQFLISFYEKMQSDKGSIPDRFSAQQFSDYHSELNMSSLELGDSALYFCASSLGQGGGYTFGSGTRLTVV.

CDR3 amino acids: CASSQDRRTGVPYEQYF. The CDR3, as DNA: TGCGCCAGCAGCCAAGATCGAAGGACAGGGGTCCCCTACGAGCAGTACTTC. V gene TRBV4-3 combines with J gene TRBJ2-7; 9 nucleotides agree with TRBD1. The CDR3 has 17 amino acids. Germline V gene sequence: CDR1 LGHNA, CDR2 YSLEER. V was clipped by 0 bases and J by 2 bases; unmatched bases: 8.